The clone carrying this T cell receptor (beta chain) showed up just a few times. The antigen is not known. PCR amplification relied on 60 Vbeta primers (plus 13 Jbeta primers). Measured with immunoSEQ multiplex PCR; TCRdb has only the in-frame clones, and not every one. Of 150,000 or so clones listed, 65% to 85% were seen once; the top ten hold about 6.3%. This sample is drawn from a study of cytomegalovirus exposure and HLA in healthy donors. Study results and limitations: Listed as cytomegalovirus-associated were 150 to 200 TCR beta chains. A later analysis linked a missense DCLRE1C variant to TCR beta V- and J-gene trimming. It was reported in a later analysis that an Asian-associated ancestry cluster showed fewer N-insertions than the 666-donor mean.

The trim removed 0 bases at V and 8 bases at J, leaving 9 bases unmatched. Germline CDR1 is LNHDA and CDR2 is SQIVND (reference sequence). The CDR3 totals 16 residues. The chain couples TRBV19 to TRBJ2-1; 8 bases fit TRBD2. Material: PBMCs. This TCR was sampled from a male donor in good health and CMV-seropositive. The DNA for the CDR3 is TGTGCCAGTAGTATAGATTTCGGGACTAGTATTTATGAGCAGTTCTTC. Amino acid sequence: CASSIDFGTSIYEQFF.